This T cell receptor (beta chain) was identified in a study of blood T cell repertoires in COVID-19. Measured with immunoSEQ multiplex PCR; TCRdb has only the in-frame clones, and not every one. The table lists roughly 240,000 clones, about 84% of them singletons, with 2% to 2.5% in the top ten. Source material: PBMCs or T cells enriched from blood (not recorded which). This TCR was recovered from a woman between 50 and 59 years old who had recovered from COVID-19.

CDR3 in amino acids: CASSVGGLAGEETQYF. As DNA, the CDR3 is TGTGCCAGCAGCGTAGGGGGACTAGCGGGAGAGGAGACCCAGTACTTC. The chain joins TRBV9 to TRBJ2-5, with 14 positions matching TRBD2. J gave up 5 bases and V 0 bases, and 3 bases lay outside the gene matches. Germline CDR1 reads SGDLS; CDR2 reads YYNGEE. The CDR3 is 16 amino acids.